Given below is one TCR beta chain in context. TCRbeta library construction was performed incorporating unique molecular identifiers. TCRdb itself ran the PCR reads through MiXCR, one entry per CDR3 protein. The sample yields hundreds of thousands of distinct CDR3 sequences, 13% seen once. The data belong to a study of T-cell reconstitution after alpha-beta-depleted transplantation in children. The starting material was PBMCs, mostly from graft donor cells, obtained 360 days after TCRalphabeta/CD19-depleted stem cell transplant. The source is a male patient younger than 18 who had a stem cell transplant for acute myeloid leukemia, so the T cells may come from the graft donor.

The CDR3 is CATYHTSIEKLFF. CDR3 nucleotide sequence: TGTGCCACCTACCACACGTCTATCGAAAAACTGTTTTTT. The chain joins TRBV28 to TRBJ1-4; D gene unclear. V lost 10 bases to trimming and J lost 8 bases, with 17 bases between them. Germline V CDR1 and CDR2: MDHEN, SYDVKM. CDR3 size: 13 residues.